The rows below give T cell receptor beta chains drawn from one sample of a study of cytomegalovirus exposure and HLA in healthy donors. Method: immunoSEQ multiplex PCR; TCRdb's copy keeps in-frame clones and lacks some. The repertoire holds 180,000 or so clones, just over 75% seen once, with roughly 3.6% in the top ten. The source material was PBMCs. The origin of the receptors is an older woman in good health and CMV-seropositive. Both conserved end residues are part of each CDR3. A D gene is named only where the DNA matches it firmly. Not every row has a clone size; where given, it reads once, few, many or a size class.

d_gene: .
j_gene: TRBJ2-7
v_gene: TRBV2
abundance: .
CDR3nt: TGTGCCACCCCTAAAAATTTCTCCTACGAGCAGTACTTC
CDR3aa: CATPKNFSYEQYF

d_gene: TRBD1
j_gene: TRBJ2-5
v_gene: TRBV28
abundance: .
CDR3nt: TGTGCCAGCAGTTTATACGGGCAGGGGGTGACCCAGTACTTC
CDR3aa: CASSLYGQGVTQYF

d_gene: .
j_gene: TRBJ1-1
v_gene: TRBV28
abundance: .
CDR3nt: TGTGCCAGCAGTGCCGCCCCTTTCGACAGGGCTTTCTTT
CDR3aa: CASSAAPFDRAFF

d_gene: .
j_gene: TRBJ1-5
v_gene: TRBV10-3
abundance: .
CDR3nt: TGTGCCATCAGTGAGTCGGCGGATCAGCCCCAGCATTTT
CDR3aa: CAISESADQPQHF

d_gene: .
j_gene: TRBJ2-7
v_gene: TRBV18
abundance: .
CDR3nt: TGTGCCAGCTCACCACCGTACGAGCGCTACGAGCAGTACTTC
CDR3aa: CASSPPYERYEQYF

d_gene: TRBD2
j_gene: TRBJ2-7
v_gene: TRBV4-2
abundance: once
CDR3nt: TGTGCCAGCAGCCAGGCCGGGACTAGCGGCTACGAGCAGTACTTC
CDR3aa: CASSQAGTSGYEQYF

d_gene: TRBD2
j_gene: TRBJ2-1
v_gene: TRBV4-3
abundance: .
CDR3nt: TGCGCCAGCAGCCAAGAACCCGGACTAGCGGTACTTCCTAGCTCCTACAATGAGCAGTTCTTC
CDR3aa: CASSQEPGLAVLPSSYNEQFF

d_gene: .
j_gene: TRBJ2-7
v_gene: TRBV9
abundance: .
CDR3nt: TGTGCCAGCAGCTCTGCTAGCGACGAGGAGCAGTACTTC
CDR3aa: CASSSASDEEQYF

d_gene: .
j_gene: TRBJ2-7
v_gene: TRBV27
abundance: .
CDR3nt: TGTGCCAGCAGTTTTGTGGGAGCGAGCTACGAGCAGTACTTC
CDR3aa: CASSFVGASYEQYF

d_gene: .
j_gene: TRBJ1-1
v_gene: TRBV18
abundance: .
CDR3nt: TGTGCCAGCTCACCTCCGGGGGGGGCCACTGAAGCTTTCTTT
CDR3aa: CASSPPGGATEAFF

d_gene: TRBD1
j_gene: TRBJ1-2
v_gene: TRBV7-8
abundance: .
CDR3nt: TGTGCCAGCAGCTTAGGGGGACAGGGAGCGCTCCTCTATGGCTACACCTTC
CDR3aa: CASSLGGQGALLYGYTF

d_gene: .
j_gene: TRBJ2-2
v_gene: TRBV28
abundance: .
CDR3nt: TGTGCCAGCGGGGGGGGCGCCACCGGGGAGCTGTTTTTT
CDR3aa: CASGGGATGELFF

d_gene: .
j_gene: TRBJ2-7
v_gene: TRBV5-6
abundance: .
CDR3nt: TGTGCCGGCAGCCCCTACGGGGAAAGGAACGAGCAGTACTTC
CDR3aa: CAGSPYGERNEQYF

d_gene: .
j_gene: TRBJ1-5
v_gene: TRBV4-2
abundance: few
CDR3nt: TGTGCCAGCAGCCAAGCTCGTTTACAGCCCCAGCATTTT
CDR3aa: CASSQARLQPQHF

d_gene: TRBD1
j_gene: TRBJ1-5
v_gene: TRBV25-1
abundance: few
CDR3nt: TGTGCCAGCAGTGAATCCGGGACAGGAAAGCAGCCCCAGCATTTT
CDR3aa: CASSESGTGKQPQHF

d_gene: TRBD2
j_gene: TRBJ2-7
v_gene: TRBV5-1
abundance: .
CDR3nt: TGCGCCAGCAGCCCCGGGGGGGGCAGCGGGAGGTACGAGCAGTACTTC
CDR3aa: CASSPGGGSGRYEQYF

d_gene: TRBD1
j_gene: TRBJ2-7
v_gene: TRBV7-2
abundance: .
CDR3nt: TGTGCCAGCAGCTTGTTCCAGGGGGCCTACGAGCAGTACTTC
CDR3aa: CASSLFQGAYEQYF

d_gene: .
j_gene: TRBJ2-5
v_gene: TRBV7-6
abundance: .
CDR3nt: TGTGCCAGCAGCTTAGCTATTGGCAGGACTCAAGAGACCCAGTACTTC
CDR3aa: CASSLAIGRTQETQYF

d_gene: .
j_gene: TRBJ2-5
v_gene: TRBV19
abundance: .
CDR3nt: TGTGCCAGTGGGACACAAGAGACCCAGTACTTC
CDR3aa: CASGTQETQYF

d_gene: .
j_gene: TRBJ2-1
v_gene: TRBV7-3
abundance: few
CDR3nt: TGTGCCAGCAGCTTAAGGTCCGGCGGGGATCCCTACAATGAGCAGTTCTTC
CDR3aa: CASSLRSGGDPYNEQFF

d_gene: TRBD1
j_gene: TRBJ1-5
v_gene: TRBV2
abundance: few
CDR3nt: TGTGCCAGCAGTGAAGGGGACAGGGACGGTCAGCCCCAGCATTTT
CDR3aa: CASSEGDRDGQPQHF

d_gene: TRBD2
j_gene: TRBJ2-3
v_gene: TRBV27
abundance: .
CDR3nt: TGTGCCAGCAGTTTTGGGAGGGACACAGATACGCAGTATTTT
CDR3aa: CASSFGRDTDTQYF

d_gene: .
j_gene: TRBJ1-3
v_gene: TRBV6-1
abundance: .
CDR3nt: TGTGCCAGCATCCCCCGCTCTGGAAACACCATATATTTT
CDR3aa: CASIPRSGNTIYF

d_gene: TRBD2
j_gene: TRBJ2-3
v_gene: TRBV7-6
abundance: .
CDR3nt: TGTGCCAGCAGCTTAGTCGGGGGGGGTAGCACTTCAGATACGCAGTATTTT
CDR3aa: CASSLVGGGSTSDTQYF

d_gene: .
j_gene: TRBJ2-7
v_gene: TRBV5-8
abundance: .
CDR3nt: TGTGCCAGCAGCTTGGCCTCGGCAGGCGAGCAGTACTTC
CDR3aa: CASSLASAGEQYF

d_gene: .
j_gene: TRBJ1-1
v_gene: TRBV27
abundance: .
CDR3nt: TGTGCCAGCAGTTCTCTCGCAGGGCCAAAGAACACTGAAGCTTTCTTT
CDR3aa: CASSSLAGPKNTEAFF

d_gene: .
j_gene: TRBJ1-2
v_gene: TRBV28
abundance: .
CDR3nt: TGTGCCAGCAGCCTGGGGGCAGGGAACTATGGCTACACCTTC
CDR3aa: CASSLGAGNYGYTF

d_gene: .
j_gene: TRBJ2-7
v_gene: TRBV4-1
abundance: few
CDR3nt: TGCGCCAGCAGCCAAGAAGATCAGGCTCACTACGAGCAGTACTTC
CDR3aa: CASSQEDQAHYEQYF

d_gene: .
j_gene: TRBJ1-1
v_gene: TRBV28
abundance: .
CDR3nt: TGTGCCAGCAGCCGCGATCAGGACAGGAACACTGAAGCTTTCTTT
CDR3aa: CASSRDQDRNTEAFF

d_gene: .
j_gene: TRBJ1-6
v_gene: TRBV27
abundance: .
CDR3nt: TGTGCCAGCAGCTTTGGGGCAAGGGGTTATAATTCACCCCTCCACTTT
CDR3aa: CASSFGARGYNSPLHF

d_gene: .
j_gene: TRBJ1-2
v_gene: TRBV5-4
abundance: .
CDR3nt: TGTGCCAGCAGCTCATCAGACAGGTCCGTTGGCTATGGCTACACCTTC
CDR3aa: CASSSSDRSVGYGYTF

d_gene: .
j_gene: TRBJ1-2
v_gene: TRBV28
abundance: once
CDR3nt: TGTGCCAGCAGTTTATCTTTACGGGGTGTGGATGGCTACACCTTC
CDR3aa: CASSLSLRGVDGYTF

d_gene: TRBD1
j_gene: TRBJ2-4
v_gene: TRBV2
abundance: .
CDR3nt: TGTGCCAGCAGTGAAAGGATGGACAGGAGAAACAGTCAGTACTTC
CDR3aa: CASSERMDRRNSQYF

d_gene: TRBD2
j_gene: TRBJ2-1
v_gene: TRBV28
abundance: .
CDR3nt: TGTGCCAGCAGTTTAGCGGGAGAGGCCCCGAATGAGCAGTTCTTC
CDR3aa: CASSLAGEAPNEQFF

d_gene: TRBD1
j_gene: TRBJ1-4
v_gene: TRBV29-1
abundance: .
CDR3nt: TGCAGCGTTGAAAAGACAGGGAATAATGAAAAACTGTTTTTT
CDR3aa: CSVEKTGNNEKLFF

d_gene: .
j_gene: TRBJ1-4
v_gene: TRBV7-2
abundance: .
CDR3nt: TGTGCCAGCAGCTTAGGGGGGCAGGGTACAAATGAAAAACTGTTTTTT
CDR3aa: CASSLGGQGTNEKLFF

d_gene: TRBD1
j_gene: TRBJ1-5
v_gene: TRBV5-1
abundance: .
CDR3nt: TGCGCCAGCAGCCCCGGGACAGGGTCTCAGCCCCAGCATTTT
CDR3aa: CASSPGTGSQPQHF

d_gene: TRBD1
j_gene: TRBJ1-4
v_gene: TRBV5-1
abundance: .
CDR3nt: TGCGCCAGCAGCTCTACAGGGGGCGCGGTGCGGGAAAAACTGTTTTTT
CDR3aa: CASSSTGGAVREKLFF

d_gene: .
j_gene: TRBJ2-1
v_gene: TRBV7-9
abundance: .
CDR3nt: TGTGCCAGCAGTGGTGACAGACAATTCGACAATGAGCAGTTCTTC
CDR3aa: CASSGDRQFDNEQFF

d_gene: TRBD2
j_gene: TRBJ2-2
v_gene: TRBV9
abundance: .
CDR3nt: TGTGCCAGCAGCGTAGTGACTAGCGGCCCCACCGGGGAGCTGTTTTTT
CDR3aa: CASSVVTSGPTGELFF

d_gene: TRBD1
j_gene: TRBJ1-1
v_gene: TRBV6-4
abundance: .
CDR3nt: TGTGCCAGCAGTGACCGAAGACAAGATCACCGACAGGGAGCCATGAACACTGAAGCTTTCTTT
CDR3aa: CASSDRRQDHRQGAMNTEAFF

d_gene: TRBD2
j_gene: TRBJ2-1
v_gene: TRBV28
abundance: .
CDR3nt: TGTGCCAGCAGTTTAGGGGGGACTAGCAATGAGCAGTTCTTC
CDR3aa: CASSLGGTSNEQFF

d_gene: TRBD2
j_gene: TRBJ2-5
v_gene: TRBV5-1
abundance: .
CDR3nt: TGCGCCAGCAGCCGCGGGGGTGTGGTAGAGACCCAGTACTTC
CDR3aa: CASSRGGVVETQYF

d_gene: TRBD1
j_gene: TRBJ2-1
v_gene: TRBV29-1
abundance: .
CDR3nt: TGCAGCGTTGTAGGCAGGGGGCGCACAGTAGCCCACAATGAGCAGTTCTTC
CDR3aa: CSVVGRGRTVAHNEQFF

d_gene: TRBD2
j_gene: TRBJ2-3
v_gene: TRBV10-2
abundance: .
CDR3nt: TGCGCCAGCAGGGGTCGGGGGGTAAGCACAGATACGCAGTATTTT
CDR3aa: CASRGRGVSTDTQYF

d_gene: .
j_gene: TRBJ2-1
v_gene: TRBV30
abundance: .
CDR3nt: TGTGCCTGGCATCGGTGGACAGACAATGAGCAGTTCTTC
CDR3aa: CAWHRWTDNEQFF

d_gene: .
j_gene: TRBJ2-6
v_gene: TRBV5-1
abundance: .
CDR3nt: TGCGCCAGCAGTCTTGGGGGGACTGGGGCCAACGTCCTGACTTTC
CDR3aa: CASSLGGTGANVLTF